Listed below are T cell receptor beta chains from one sample, sequenced in a study of cytomegalovirus exposure and HLA in healthy donors. The data were produced by immunoSEQ multiplex PCR, yet TCRdb's version contains in-frame clones alone and is incomplete. Here the sample spans over 150,000 clones, 65% to 90% being singletons. The sequenced material came from PBMCs. These receptors came from a woman aged 18 to 35 in good health and CMV-seronegative. Both conserved end residues are part of each CDR3. A D gene is named only where the DNA matches it firmly. The size entry is marked missing in some rows and otherwise reads once, few, many or a size class.

V: TRBV7-2
D: TRBD2
size: once
length: 21
J: TRBJ2-4
CDR3: CASSLAARLAGDLIAKNIQYF
DNA: TGTGCCAGCAGCTTAGCCGCCCGGCTAGCGGGAGACCTGATAGCCAAAAACATTCAGTACTTC

V: TRBV11-3
D: NA
size: NA
length: 14
J: TRBJ2-3
CDR3: CASSGWESTDTQYF
DNA: TGTGCCAGCAGCGGTTGGGAGAGCACAGATACGCAGTATTTT

V: TRBV7-3
D: TRBD1
size: NA
length: 13
J: TRBJ2-3
CDR3: CASSFGQADTQYF
DNA: TGTGCCAGCAGTTTCGGACAGGCAGATACGCAGTATTTT

V: TRBV5-1
D: TRBD1
size: NA
length: 15
J: TRBJ1-6
CDR3: CASSLTGQGDSPLHF
DNA: TGCGCCAGCAGCTTGACCGGACAGGGGGATTCACCCCTCCACTTT

V: TRBV4-3
D: NA
size: NA
length: 15
J: TRBJ2-1
CDR3: CASSQVFSSYNEQFF
DNA: TGCGCCAGCAGCCAAGTCTTTAGCTCCTACAATGAGCAGTTCTTC

V: TRBV7-2
D: NA
size: NA
length: 15
J: TRBJ2-5
CDR3: CASSLDEIVGETQYF
DNA: TGTGCCAGCAGCTTAGACGAAATAGTCGGAGAGACCCAGTACTTC

V: TRBV25-1
D: TRBD1
size: few
length: 16
J: TRBJ1-6
CDR3: CASSEATGGYNSPLHF
DNA: TGTGCCAGCAGTGAAGCGACAGGGGGCTATAATTCACCCCTCCACTTT

V: TRBV2
D: NA
size: NA
length: 15
J: TRBJ1-2
CDR3: CASTKTRGGGNGYTF
DNA: TGTGCCAGCACTAAAACCCGGGGGGGTGGTAATGGCTACACCTTC

V: TRBV29-1
D: NA
size: NA
length: 16
J: TRBJ2-7
CDR3: CSVEDSQGFRTYEQYF
DNA: TGCAGCGTTGAAGATTCTCAGGGCTTCAGAACCTACGAGCAGTACTTC

V: TRBV19
D: TRBD2
size: NA
length: 15
J: TRBJ2-7
CDR3: CASSIRTSGLHEQYF
DNA: TGTGCCAGTAGTATACGGACTAGCGGACTTCACGAGCAGTACTTC

V: TRBV19
D: NA
size: NA
length: 13
J: TRBJ2-7
CDR3: CASSITTLREQYF
DNA: TGTGCCAGTAGTATAACGACCCTGAGGGAGCAGTACTTC

V: TRBV27
D: NA
size: NA
length: 13
J: TRBJ2-3
CDR3: CASSFRVGDTQYF
DNA: TGTGCCAGCAGTTTTCGGGTGGGAGATACGCAGTATTTT

V: TRBV18
D: TRBD1
size: NA
length: 15
J: TRBJ1-1
CDR3: CASSLLDRAIAEAFF
DNA: TGTGCCAGCTCACTCCTGGACAGGGCAATAGCTGAAGCTTTCTTT

V: TRBV10-1
D: NA
size: once
length: 13
J: TRBJ1-2
CDR3: CASSESRRGGYTF
DNA: TGCGCCAGCAGTGAGTCGAGGAGAGGCGGCTACACCTTC

V: TRBV25-1
D: NA
size: few
length: 14
J: TRBJ2-7
CDR3: CASSESRRSYEQYF
DNA: TGTGCCAGCAGTGAATCACGACGGAGCTACGAGCAGTACTTC

V: TRBV25-1
D: TRBD1
size: few
length: 15
J: TRBJ1-6
CDR3: CASSPLDRDNSPLHF
DNA: TGTGCCAGCAGTCCATTGGACAGGGATAATTCACCCCTCCACTTT

V: TRBV5-1
D: TRBD1
size: NA
length: 18
J: TRBJ1-2
CDR3: CASSLPEPLGQGAGGYTF
DNA: TGCGCCAGCAGCTTGCCTGAACCCCTAGGACAGGGGGCGGGTGGCTACACCTTC

V: TRBV6-1
D: NA
size: NA
length: 14
J: TRBJ1-3
CDR3: CASSEVPRGNTIYF
DNA: TGTGCCAGCAGTGAGGTCCCCCGGGGAAACACCATATATTTT

V: TRBV2
D: TRBD1
size: few
length: 13
J: TRBJ1-2
CDR3: CASRRQGVYGYTF
DNA: TGTGCCAGCAGGCGACAGGGGGTCTATGGCTACACCTTC

V: TRBV2
D: NA
size: NA
length: 18
J: TRBJ1-5
CDR3: CASSDALQGIYSNQPQHF
DNA: TGTGCCAGCAGTGATGCTTTACAGGGAATTTATAGCAATCAGCCCCAGCATTTT

V: TRBV2
D: NA
size: NA
length: 13
J: TRBJ1-4
CDR3: CASRDRDTEKLFF
DNA: TGTGCCAGCAGGGACCGGGACACTGAAAAACTGTTTTTT

V: TRBV7-9
D: NA
size: NA
length: 14
J: TRBJ1-4
CDR3: CASSSWGGDEKLFF
DNA: TGTGCCAGCAGCTCGTGGGGGGGTGATGAAAAACTGTTTTTT

V: TRBV9
D: TRBD1
size: NA
length: 15
J: TRBJ2-1
CDR3: CASSGGTGPYNEQFF
DNA: TGTGCCAGCAGCGGTGGGACAGGGCCTTACAATGAGCAGTTCTTC

V: TRBV6-4
D: NA
size: few
length: 14
J: TRBJ2-7
CDR3: CASSVGVGRYEQYF
DNA: TGTGCCAGCAGTGTCGGGGTTGGGAGGTACGAGCAGTACTTC

V: TRBV4-1
D: NA
size: once
length: 16
J: TRBJ1-1
CDR3: CASSHEKFRGGTEAFF
DNA: TGCGCCAGCAGCCATGAGAAATTTCGGGGGGGCACTGAAGCTTTCTTT

V: TRBV5-1
D: NA
size: NA
length: 14
J: TRBJ2-7
CDR3: CASSLTGNVDEQYF
DNA: TGCGCCAGCAGCTTGACAGGGAACGTTGACGAGCAGTACTTC

V: TRBV5-6
D: NA
size: few
length: 13
J: TRBJ1-2
CDR3: CASSLAIGSGYTF
DNA: TGTGCCAGCAGCTTGGCGATAGGGAGTGGCTACACCTTC

V: TRBV15
D: TRBD2
size: once
length: 13
J: TRBJ2-5
CDR3: CATSRAGGETQYF
DNA: TGTGCCACCAGCAGAGCGGGAGGAGAGACCCAGTACTTC

V: TRBV29-1
D: TRBD1
size: NA
length: 14
J: TRBJ2-1
CDR3: CSVADRGSYNEQFF
DNA: TGCAGCGTGGCGGACAGGGGGTCCTACAATGAGCAGTTCTTC

V: TRBV2
D: NA
size: NA
length: 13
J: TRBJ2-1
CDR3: CASSPKPYNEQFF
DNA: TGTGCCAGCAGTCCTAAACCCTACAATGAGCAGTTCTTC

V: TRBV15
D: NA
size: NA
length: 12
J: TRBJ1-1
CDR3: CATRISEDEAFF
DNA: TGTGCCACCAGGATAAGTGAGGATGAAGCTTTCTTT

V: TRBV9
D: NA
size: NA
length: 16
J: TRBJ2-5
CDR3: CASSVGLGAASETQYF
DNA: TGTGCCAGCAGCGTAGGGTTGGGGGCTGCAAGCGAGACCCAGTACTTC

V: TRBV7-3
D: NA
size: NA
length: 15
J: TRBJ1-1
CDR3: CASSPRGGERTEAFF
DNA: TGTGCCAGCAGCCCACGGGGAGGGGAAAGGACTGAAGCTTTCTTT

V: TRBV6-1
D: TRBD2
size: NA
length: 16
J: TRBJ2-5
CDR3: CASSEDVGLAQETQYF
DNA: TGTGCCAGCAGTGAAGACGTGGGACTAGCCCAAGAGACCCAGTACTTC

V: TRBV29-1
D: TRBD2
size: NA
length: 16
J: TRBJ2-7
CDR3: CSVVVAGEREPDEQYF
DNA: TGCAGCGTTGTCGTTGCGGGCGAGCGGGAGCCCGACGAGCAGTACTTC

V: TRBV7-8
D: NA
size: NA
length: 13
J: TRBJ1-1
CDR3: CASSSPGDREAFF
DNA: TGTGCCAGCAGCTCACCCGGAGACAGGGAAGCTTTCTTT

V: TRBV6-1
D: NA
size: NA
length: 15
J: TRBJ1-1
CDR3: CASRTLLGVGTEAFF
DNA: TGTGCCAGCAGGACCCTCCTAGGGGTCGGGACTGAAGCTTTCTTT